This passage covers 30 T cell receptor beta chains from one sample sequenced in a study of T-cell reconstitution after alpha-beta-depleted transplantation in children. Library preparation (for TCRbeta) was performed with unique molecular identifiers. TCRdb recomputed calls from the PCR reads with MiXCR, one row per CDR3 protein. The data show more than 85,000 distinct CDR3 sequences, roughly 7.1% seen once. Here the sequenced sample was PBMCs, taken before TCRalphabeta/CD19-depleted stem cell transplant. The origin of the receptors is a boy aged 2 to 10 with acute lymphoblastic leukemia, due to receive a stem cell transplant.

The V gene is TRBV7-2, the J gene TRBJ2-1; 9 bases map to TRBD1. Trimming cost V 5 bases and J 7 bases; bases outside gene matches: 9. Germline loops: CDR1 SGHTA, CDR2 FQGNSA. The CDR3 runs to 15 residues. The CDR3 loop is CASSPGTGLGNEQFF. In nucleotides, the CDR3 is TGTGCCAGCAGCCCCGGGACAGGGTTGGGGAATGAGCAGTTCTTC. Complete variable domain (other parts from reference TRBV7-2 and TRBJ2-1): GAGVSQSPSNKVTEKGKDVELRCDPISGHTALYWYRQSLGQGLEFLIYFQGNSAPDKSGLPSDRFSAERTGGSVSTLTIQRTQQEDSAVYLCASSPGTGLGNEQFFGPGTRLTVL.

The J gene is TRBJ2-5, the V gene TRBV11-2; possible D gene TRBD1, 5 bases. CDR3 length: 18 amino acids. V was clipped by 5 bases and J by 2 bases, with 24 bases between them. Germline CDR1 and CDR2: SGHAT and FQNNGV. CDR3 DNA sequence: TGTGCCAGCAGCCGACGGACAACAGCTCACATGGAACAAGAGACCCAGTACTTC. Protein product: CASSRRTTAHMEQETQYF. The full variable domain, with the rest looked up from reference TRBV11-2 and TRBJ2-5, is EAGVAQSPRYKIIEKRQSVAFWCNPISGHATLYWYQQILGQGPKLLIQFQNNGVVDDSQLPKDRFSAERLKGVDSTLKIQPAKLEDSAVYLCASSRRTTAHMEQETQYFGPGTRLLVL.

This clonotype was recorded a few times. CDR3 DNA sequence: TGCGCCAGCAGCCGGGGACCGAGCTACGAGCAGTACTTC. This codes for CASSRGPSYEQYF. The chain recombines TRBV4-3 with TRBJ2-7; D is perhaps TRBD1 or TRBD2 (5 bases each). CDR3 length: 13 residues. Trimming left V 4 bases short and J 3 bases short, with 10 bases between. The V gene's germline CDR1 is LGHNA and CDR2 YSLEER.

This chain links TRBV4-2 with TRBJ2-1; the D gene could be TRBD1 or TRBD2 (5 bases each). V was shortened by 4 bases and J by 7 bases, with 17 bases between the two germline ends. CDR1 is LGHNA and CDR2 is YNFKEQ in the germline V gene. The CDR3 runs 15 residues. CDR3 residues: CASSPRGHSWNEQFF. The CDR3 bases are TGTGCCAGCAGCCCCCGGGGCCACAGCTGGAATGAGCAGTTCTTC.

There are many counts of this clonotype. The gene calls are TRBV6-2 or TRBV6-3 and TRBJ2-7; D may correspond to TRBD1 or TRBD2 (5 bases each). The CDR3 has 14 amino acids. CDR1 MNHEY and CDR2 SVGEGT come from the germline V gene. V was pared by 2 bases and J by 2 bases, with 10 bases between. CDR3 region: CASSYRDGTYEQYF. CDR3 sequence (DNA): TGTGCCAGCAGTTACCGGGACGGCACCTACGAGCAGTACTTC.

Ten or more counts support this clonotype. CDR3 coding DNA: TGTGCCAGCAGCTTATGGGACAGATACTACGAGCAGTACTTC. Residues: CASSLWDRYYEQYF. V usage is TRBV5-6 and J usage is TRBJ2-7; TRBD1 aligns across 7 bases. V gave up 2 bases and J gave up 3 bases; unmatched junction bases: 5. Germline lookup yields CDR1 SGHDT and CDR2 YYEEEE. The CDR3 covers 14 residues.

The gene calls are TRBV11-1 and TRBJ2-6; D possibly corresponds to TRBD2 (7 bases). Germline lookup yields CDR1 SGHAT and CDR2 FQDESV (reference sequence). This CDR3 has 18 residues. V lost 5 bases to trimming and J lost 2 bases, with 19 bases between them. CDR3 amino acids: CASSPRGRGGTGANVLTF. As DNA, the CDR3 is TGTGCCAGCAGCCCTAGGGGCAGGGGAGGGACTGGGGCCAACGTCCTGACTTTC.

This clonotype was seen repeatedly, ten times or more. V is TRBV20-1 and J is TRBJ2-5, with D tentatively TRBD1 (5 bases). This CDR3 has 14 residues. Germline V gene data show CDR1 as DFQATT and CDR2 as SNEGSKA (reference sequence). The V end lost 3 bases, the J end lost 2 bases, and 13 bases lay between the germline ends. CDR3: CSASRAGPQETQYF. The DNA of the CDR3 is TGCAGTGCTAGCCGAGCAGGGCCGCAAGAGACCCAGTACTTC.

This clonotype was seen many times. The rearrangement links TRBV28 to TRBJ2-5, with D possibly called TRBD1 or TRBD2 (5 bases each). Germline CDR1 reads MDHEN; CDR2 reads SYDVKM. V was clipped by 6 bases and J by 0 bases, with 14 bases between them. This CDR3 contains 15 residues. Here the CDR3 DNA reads TGTGCCAGCAGCCGACCAGGGACCAACCAAGAGACCCAGTACTTC. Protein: CASSRPGTNQETQYF.

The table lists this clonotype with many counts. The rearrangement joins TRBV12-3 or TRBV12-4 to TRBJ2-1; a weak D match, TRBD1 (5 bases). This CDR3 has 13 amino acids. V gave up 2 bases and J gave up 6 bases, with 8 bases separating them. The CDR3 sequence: CASSLRQLNEQFF. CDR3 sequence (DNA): TGTGCCAGCAGTTTACGACAGCTCAATGAGCAGTTCTTC.

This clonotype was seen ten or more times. CDR3 in DNA: TGCAGTGCGTGGTGGGGGGAGACCCAGTACTTC. As protein: CSAWWGETQYF. The chain uses TRBV20-1 and TRBJ2-5, with D perhaps TRBD1 or TRBD2 (5 bases each). CDR1 and CDR2 (germline): DFQATT, SNEGSKA (reference sequence). This CDR3 spans 11 amino acids. The V and J ends lost 6 bases and 5 bases respectively, with 10 bases between them.

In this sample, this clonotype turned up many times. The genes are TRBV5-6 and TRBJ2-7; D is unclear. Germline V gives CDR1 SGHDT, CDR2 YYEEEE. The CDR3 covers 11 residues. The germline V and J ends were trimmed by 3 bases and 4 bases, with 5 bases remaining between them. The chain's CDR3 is CASSYTYEQYF. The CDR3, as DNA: TGTGCCAGCAGCTATACTTACGAGCAGTACTTC.

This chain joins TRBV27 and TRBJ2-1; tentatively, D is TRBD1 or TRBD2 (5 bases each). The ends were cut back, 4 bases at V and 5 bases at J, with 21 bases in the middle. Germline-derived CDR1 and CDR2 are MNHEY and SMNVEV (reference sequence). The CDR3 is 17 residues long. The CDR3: CASSSPRDPNSNNEQFF. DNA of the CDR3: TGTGCCAGCAGTTCGCCCCGGGACCCTAACTCAAACAATGAGCAGTTCTTC.

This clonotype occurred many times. CDR3 amino acids: CASSPGGLDYNEQFF. Here the CDR3 DNA reads TGTGCCAGCAGTCCAGGGGGACTAGACTACAATGAGCAGTTCTTC. V usage is TRBV25-1 and J usage is TRBJ2-1; a weak D match, TRBD2 (8 bases). CDR1 and CDR2 from the germline V gene are MGHDK and SYGVNS. This CDR3 has 15 amino acids. Trimming took 5 bases from V and 3 from J, leaving 14 bases between them.

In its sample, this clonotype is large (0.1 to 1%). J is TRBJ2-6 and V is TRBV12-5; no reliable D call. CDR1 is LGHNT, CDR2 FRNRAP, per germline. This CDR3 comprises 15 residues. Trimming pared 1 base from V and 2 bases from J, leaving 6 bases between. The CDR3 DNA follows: TGTGCTAGTGGTTTGGGGGGAACTGGGGCCAACGTCCTGACTTTC. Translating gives CASGLGGTGANVLTF.

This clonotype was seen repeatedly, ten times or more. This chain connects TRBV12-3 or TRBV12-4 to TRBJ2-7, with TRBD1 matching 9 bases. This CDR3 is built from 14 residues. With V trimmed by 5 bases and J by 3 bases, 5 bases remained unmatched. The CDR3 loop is CASSLGQGIYEQYF. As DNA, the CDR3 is TGTGCCAGCAGTCTTGGACAGGGGATCTACGAGCAGTACTTC.

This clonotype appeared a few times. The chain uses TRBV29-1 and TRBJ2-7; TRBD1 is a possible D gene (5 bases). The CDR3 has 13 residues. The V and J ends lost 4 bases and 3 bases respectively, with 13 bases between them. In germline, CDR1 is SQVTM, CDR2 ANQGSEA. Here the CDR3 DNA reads TGCAGCGTTGTAGGCAGGGTGAGCTACGAGCAGTACTTC. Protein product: CSVVGRVSYEQYF.

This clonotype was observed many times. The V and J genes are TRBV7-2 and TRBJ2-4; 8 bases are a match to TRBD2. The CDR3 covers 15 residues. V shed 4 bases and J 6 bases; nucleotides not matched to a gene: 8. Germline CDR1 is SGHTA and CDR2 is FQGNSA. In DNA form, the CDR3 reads TGTGCCAGCAGCTCAGTAGGGCTAGCGGGAAACATTCAGTACTTC. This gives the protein CASSSVGLAGNIQYF. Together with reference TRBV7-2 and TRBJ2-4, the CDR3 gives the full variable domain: GAGVSQSPSNKVTEKGKDVELRCDPISGHTALYWYRQSLGQGLEFLIYFQGNSAPDKSGLPSDRFSAERTGGSVSTLTIQRTQQEDSAVYLCASSSVGLAGNIQYFGAGTRLSVL.

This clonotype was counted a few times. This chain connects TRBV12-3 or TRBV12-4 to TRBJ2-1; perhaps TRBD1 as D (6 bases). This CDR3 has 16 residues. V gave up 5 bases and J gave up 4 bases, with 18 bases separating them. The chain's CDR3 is CASSPPEQGPYNEQFF. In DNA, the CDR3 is TGTGCCAGCAGTCCTCCAGAGCAGGGGCCTTACAATGAGCAGTTCTTC.

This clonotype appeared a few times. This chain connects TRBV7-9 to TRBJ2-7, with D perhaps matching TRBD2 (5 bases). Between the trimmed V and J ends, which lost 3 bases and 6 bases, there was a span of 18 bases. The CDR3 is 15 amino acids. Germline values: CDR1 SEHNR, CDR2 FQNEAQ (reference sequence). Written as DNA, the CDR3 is TGTGCCAGCAGCTTCTCCGCCCTTGTGAGCGGCGAGCAGTACTTC. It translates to CASSFSALVSGEQYF.

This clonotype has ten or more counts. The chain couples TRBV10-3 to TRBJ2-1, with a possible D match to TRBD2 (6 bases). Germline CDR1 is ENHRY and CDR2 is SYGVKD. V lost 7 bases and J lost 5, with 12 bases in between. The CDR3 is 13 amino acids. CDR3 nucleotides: TGTGCCATCACCCCGAGGAGGGACAATGAGCAGTTCTTC. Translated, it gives CAITPRRDNEQFF.

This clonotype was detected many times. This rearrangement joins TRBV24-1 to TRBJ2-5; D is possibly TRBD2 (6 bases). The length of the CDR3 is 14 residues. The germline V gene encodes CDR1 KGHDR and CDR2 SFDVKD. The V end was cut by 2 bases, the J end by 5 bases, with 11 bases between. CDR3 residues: CATSDSDGGETQYF. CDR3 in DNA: TGTGCCACCAGTGATTCCGACGGAGGGGAGACCCAGTACTTC.

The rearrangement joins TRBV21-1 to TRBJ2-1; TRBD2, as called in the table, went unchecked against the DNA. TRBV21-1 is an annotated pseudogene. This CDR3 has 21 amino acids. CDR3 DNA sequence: TGTGCCAGCAGCAAAGGTGTTGCCAATACTAGCGGGGGACGATCCTACAATGAGCAGTTCTTC. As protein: CASSKGVANTSGGRSYNEQFF.

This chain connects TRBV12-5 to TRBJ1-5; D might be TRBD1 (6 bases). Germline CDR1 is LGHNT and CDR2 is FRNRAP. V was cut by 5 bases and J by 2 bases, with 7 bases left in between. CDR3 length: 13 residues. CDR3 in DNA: TGTGCTAGTGGTCCAGGGGGCAATCAGCCCCAGCATTTT. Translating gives CASGPGGNQPQHF.

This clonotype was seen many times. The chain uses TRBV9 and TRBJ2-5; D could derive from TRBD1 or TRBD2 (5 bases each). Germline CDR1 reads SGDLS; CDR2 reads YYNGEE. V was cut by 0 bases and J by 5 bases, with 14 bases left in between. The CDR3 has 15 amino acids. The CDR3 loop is CASSVGGRESETQYF. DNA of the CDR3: TGTGCCAGCAGCGTAGGGGGCAGGGAGAGTGAGACCCAGTACTTC.

CDR3 bases: TGTGCCACCAGTGATCCCCGGGGGGCCGGGGAGCTGTTTTTT. It encodes CATSDPRGAGELFF. The genes are TRBV24-1 and TRBJ2-2, with 7 positions matching TRBD2. J gave up 6 bases and V 3 bases, and 3 bases lay outside the gene matches. Germline V gene lookup returns CDR1 KGHDR and CDR2 SFDVKD. This CDR3 has 14 amino acids.

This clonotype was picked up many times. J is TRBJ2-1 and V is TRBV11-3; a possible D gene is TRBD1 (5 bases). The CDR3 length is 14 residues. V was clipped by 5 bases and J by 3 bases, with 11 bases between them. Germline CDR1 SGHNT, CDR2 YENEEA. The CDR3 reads CASSPQGHYNEQFF. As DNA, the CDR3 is TGTGCCAGCAGCCCGCAGGGCCACTACAATGAGCAGTTCTTC.

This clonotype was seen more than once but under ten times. This chain's CDR3 is CASSIGAKAFF. DNA of the CDR3: TGTGCCAGTAGTATCGGAGCAAAAGCTTTCTTT. This chain links TRBV19 with TRBJ1-1, with D uncertain. Trimming stripped 3 bases from V and 9 bases from J, with 8 bases between. This CDR3 contains 11 residues. Germline V gives CDR1 LNHDA, CDR2 SQIVND (reference sequence).

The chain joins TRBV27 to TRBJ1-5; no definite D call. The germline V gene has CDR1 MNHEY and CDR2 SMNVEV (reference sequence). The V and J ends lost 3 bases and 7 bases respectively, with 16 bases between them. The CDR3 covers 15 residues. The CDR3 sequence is CASSFRAGREQPQHF. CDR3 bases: TGTGCCAGCAGTTTTCGAGCCGGGCGTGAGCAGCCCCAGCATTTT.

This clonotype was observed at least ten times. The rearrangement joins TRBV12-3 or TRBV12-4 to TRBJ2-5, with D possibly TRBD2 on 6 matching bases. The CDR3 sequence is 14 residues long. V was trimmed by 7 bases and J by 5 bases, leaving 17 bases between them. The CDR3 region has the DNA TGTGCCAGCAAAAAGGGAGTGGGAGGCGAGACCCAGTACTTC. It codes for CASKKGVGGETQYF.